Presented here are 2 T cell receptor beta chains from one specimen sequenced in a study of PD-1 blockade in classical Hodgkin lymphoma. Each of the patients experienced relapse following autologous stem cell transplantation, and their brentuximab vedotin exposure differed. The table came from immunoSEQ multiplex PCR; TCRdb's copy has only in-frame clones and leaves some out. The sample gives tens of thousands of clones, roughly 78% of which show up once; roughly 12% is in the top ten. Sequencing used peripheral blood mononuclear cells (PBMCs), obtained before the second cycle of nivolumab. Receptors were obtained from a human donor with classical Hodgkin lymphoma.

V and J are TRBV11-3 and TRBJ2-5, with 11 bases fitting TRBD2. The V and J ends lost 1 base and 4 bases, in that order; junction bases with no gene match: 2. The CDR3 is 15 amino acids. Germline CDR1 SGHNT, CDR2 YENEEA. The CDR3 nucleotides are TGTGCCAGCAGCTTAGCTCTAGCGGGGGGAGAGACCCAGTACTTC. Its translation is CASSLALAGGETQYF.

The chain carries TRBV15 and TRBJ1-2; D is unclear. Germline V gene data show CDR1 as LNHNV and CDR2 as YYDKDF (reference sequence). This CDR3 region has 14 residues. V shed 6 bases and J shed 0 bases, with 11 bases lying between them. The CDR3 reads CATRSGSSNYGYTF. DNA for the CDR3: TGTGCCACCAGGTCGGGATCTTCTAACTATGGCTACACCTTC. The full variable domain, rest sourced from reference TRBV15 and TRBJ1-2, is DAMVIQNPRYQVTQFGKPVTLSCSQTLNHNVMYWYQQKSSQAPKLLFHYYDKDFNNEADTPDNFQSRRPNTSFCFLDIRSPGLGDTAMYLCATRSGSSNYGYTFGSGTRLTVV.